What follows is one T cell receptor beta chain and its context. Its antigen is unidentified. Germline V gene data show CDR1 as SEHNR and CDR2 as FQNEAQ (reference sequence). This CDR3 region has 14 residues. Trimming took 3 bases from V and 7 from J, leaving 15 bases between them. This sample is drawn from a study of cytomegalovirus exposure and HLA in healthy donors. About the research overall: Most donors, around 81% of some 400 genotyped, fell in the Caucasian-associated ancestry cluster. Overall study findings and caveats: Some public TCRs appeared in many individuals, while most sequences were rare. In a later analysis, TCR beta V- and J-gene trimming was associated with a missense DCLRE1C variant.

With 60 Vbeta and 13 Jbeta primers, the PCR was carried out. The method was immunoSEQ multiplex PCR; TCRdb's version includes in-frame clones alone and lacks a portion of them. Of approximately 150,000 clones listed, about 77% were seen once; the top ten hold roughly 2.6%. Healthy individuals who donated bone marrow served as the donors. The chain joins TRBV7-9 to TRBJ1-1; D possibly corresponds to TRBD1 (5 bases). Material: PBMCs. The TCR originated in a woman between 40 and 50 years old in good health and CMV-seropositive. In DNA form, the CDR3 reads TGTGCCAGCAGCTTTGCAGGGCGCCTACATGAAGCTTTCTTT. This codes for CASSFAGRLHEAFF.